The rows below give T cell receptor beta chains drawn from one sample of a study of blood T cell repertoires in COVID-19. Generated by immunoSEQ multiplex PCR, the TCRdb table keeps only in-frame clones and is missing some. The sample consists of roughly 240,000 clones, approximately 83% of them appearing once. Material for sequencing was peripheral blood. Receptors originate from a woman in her 30s who had recovered from COVID-19. Each CDR3 is given with its conserved first and last residue. The order of the fields is V gene, J gene, clone size, D gene, CDR3 protein, CDR3 DNA. A D gene is named only where the DNA matches it firmly. Clone size is shown for a subset of rows, as once, few, many or a class of expanded clone.

TRBV7-9	TRBJ2-1	-	TRBD2	CASSNSGGASNEQFF	TGTGCCAGCAGCAATAGCGGGGGGGCCTCCAATGAGCAGTTCTTC
TRBV18	TRBJ2-1	-	TRBD2	CASSPGGGADNEQFF	TGTGCCAGCTCACCTGGCGGGGGGGCCGACAATGAGCAGTTCTTC
TRBV27	TRBJ2-5	-	TRBD1	CASSLKGQGGIQYF	TGTGCCAGCAGTTTAAAGGGACAGGGAGGGATACAGTACTTC
TRBV6-4	TRBJ2-3	few	TRBD2	CASSESGVTDTQYF	TGTGCCAGCAGCGAAAGCGGGGTTACAGATACGCAGTATTTT
TRBV19	TRBJ1-4	-	TRBD1	CASCRTGTGNEKLFF	TGTGCCAGTTGCCGAACCGGGACAGGCAATGAAAAACTGTTTTTT
TRBV6-1	TRBJ1-2	-	TRBD1	CASRQPGQANGYTF	TGTGCCAGCAGACAACCGGGACAGGCTAATGGCTACACCTTC
TRBV5-1	TRBJ2-1	-	-	CASSLDFPRNEQFF	TGCGCCAGCAGCTTGGACTTTCCTCGCAATGAGCAGTTCTTC
TRBV7-9	TRBJ2-4	medium-sized	-	CASSPTKNIQYF	TGTGCCAGCAGCCCCACAAAAAACATTCAGTACTTC
TRBV6-5	TRBJ2-5	-	-	CASSYSYSQETQYF	TGTGCCAGCAGTTACTCTTACTCTCAAGAGACCCAGTACTTC
TRBV6-2/TRBV6-3	TRBJ1-1	-	-	CASSTPDGIDTEAFF	TGTGCCAGCAGTACCCCGGACGGGATAGACACTGAAGCTTTCTTT
TRBV10-2	TRBJ1-4	-	-	CASSESRITNEKLFF	TGCGCCAGCAGTGAGTCCAGGATAACTAATGAAAAACTGTTTTTT
TRBV11-1	TRBJ1-2	-	-	CASSDIPRGIGYGYTF	TGTGCCAGCAGCGATATCCCCCGGGGGATTGGATATGGCTACACCTTC
TRBV19	TRBJ2-1	-	TRBD2	CASSLVGAGAYNEQFF	TGTGCCAGTAGCCTAGTTGGGGCGGGGGCCTACAATGAGCAGTTCTTC
TRBV5-1	TRBJ2-1	once	-	CASSTGQPTYNEQFF	TGCGCCAGCAGCACTGGACAGCCGACTTACAATGAGCAGTTCTTC
TRBV7-3	TRBJ2-2	-	-	CASAPGSGELFF	TGTGCCAGCGCTCCCGGTTCCGGGGAGCTGTTTTTT
TRBV7-9	TRBJ2-2	-	-	CASSLSGRTGELFF	TGTGCCAGCAGCTTGTCAGGGAGGACCGGGGAGCTGTTTTTT
TRBV7-9	TRBJ1-1	few	-	CASSSQGNTEAFF	TGTGCCAGCAGCTCACAGGGGAACACTGAAGCTTTCTTT
TRBV19	TRBJ2-5	-	-	CASSIRGVQETQYF	TGTGCCAGTAGTATCCGGGGAGTTCAGGAGACCCAGTACTTC